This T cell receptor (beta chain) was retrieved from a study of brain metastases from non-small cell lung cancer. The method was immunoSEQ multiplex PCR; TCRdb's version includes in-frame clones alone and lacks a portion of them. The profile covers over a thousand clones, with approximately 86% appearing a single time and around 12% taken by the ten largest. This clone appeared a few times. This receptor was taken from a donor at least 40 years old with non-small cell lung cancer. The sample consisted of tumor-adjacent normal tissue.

Here the CDR3 DNA reads TGTGCCAGCAGCCAGGAGGGAGAGACCCAGTACTTC. Translating gives CASSQEGETQYF. This chain joins TRBV7-9 and TRBJ2-5, with a weak D call TRBD2 (6 bases). Germline V gene sequence: CDR1 SEHNR, CDR2 FQNEAQ (reference sequence). CDR3 length: 12 residues. Between the trimmed V and J ends, which lost 5 bases and 4 bases, there was a span of 8 bases.